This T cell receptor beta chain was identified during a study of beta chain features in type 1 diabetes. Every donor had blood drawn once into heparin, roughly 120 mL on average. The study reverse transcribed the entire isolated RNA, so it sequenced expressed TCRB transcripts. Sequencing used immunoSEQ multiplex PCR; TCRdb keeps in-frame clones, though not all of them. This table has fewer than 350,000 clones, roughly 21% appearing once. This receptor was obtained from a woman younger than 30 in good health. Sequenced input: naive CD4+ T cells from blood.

The CDR3 DNA reads TGTGCCAGCAGCCCTCAGGACAAAAACATTCAGTACTTC. As protein: CASSPQDKNIQYF. The J gene is TRBJ2-4, the V gene TRBV5-4; no clear D gene. There are 13 residues in the CDR3. Per germline, CDR1 SGHNT and CDR2 YYREEE (reference sequence). V shed 4 bases and J shed 3 bases, with 8 bases lying between them. The entire variable domain, with the rest obtained from reference TRBV5-4 and TRBJ2-4, is as follows: ETGVTQSPTHLIKTRGQQVTLRCSSQSGHNTVSWYQQALGQGPQFIFQYYREEENGRGNFPPRFSGLQFPNYSSELNVNALELDDSALYLCASSPQDKNIQYFGAGTRLSVL.